This TCR beta chain stems from a study of blood T cells in healthy people across ages. There are 15 residues in the CDR3. Trimming cost V 5 bases and J 0 bases, with 8 bases left between them. PCR was performed a second time for about 7 to 12 cycles using a sample-barcoded 5' primer and a J-beta primer mix. In TCRdb, the 5' RACE reads were re-called with MiXCR into one record per CDR3 protein. The sample carries about 2 million distinct CDR3 sequences, around half recorded once. Sequencing input: blood. The source is a woman aged 40 to 50 in good health. The chain combines TRBV12-3 or TRBV12-4 with TRBJ1-6; no firm D call. CDR3 sequence reads: CASSRLGSYNSPLHF. CDR3 bases: TGTGCCAGCAGTCGCTTGGGCTCCTATAATTCACCCCTCCACTTT.